This T cell receptor (beta chain) was sequenced during a study of T cells in Graves' hyperthyroidism and ophthalmopathy. General study findings and limits: Peripheral blood also featured most of the thyroid clonotypes expanded above 0.001. The model made its ophthalmopathy prediction, and onset followed a median approximately 6 months later.

The CDR3 length is 16 residues. Germline values: CDR1 MNHNS, CDR2 SASEGT. The study based diagnoses on clinical symptoms, serum thyroxine and TRAb, thyroid ultrasound and orbital computed tomography. The source of the PBMCs was 8 to 10 ml of fresh peripheral blood. RNA transcripts yielded amplified TCR beta CDR3 regions. HTBI primers were used for first-round RT-PCR of the TCR CDR3. Each CDR3 protein gets one entry after TCRdb re-called the multiplex PCR reads with MiXCR. The table includes roughly 800,000 distinct CDR3 sequences, 38% detected once. For this clonotype: The antigen is not known. It may be a read error: a sequence one base away is much more abundant.

The sequenced material came from blood. J is TRBJ1-5 and V is TRBV6-1; D not resolved. The sequence came from a man younger than 30 with Graves' hyperthyroidism. The CDR3 here is CTSRPGGSIINQPQHF. In DNA form, the CDR3 reads TGTACCAGCAGGCCTGGAGGTTCGATAATCAATCAGCCCCAGCATTTT.